This T cell receptor (beta chain) was sequenced for a study of T cells in Graves' hyperthyroidism and ophthalmopathy (dated by TCRdb to the late 2010s). Study-wide context: Peripheral blood was sampled at the time of initial diagnosis, prior to any treatment. Whether ophthalmopathy could be predicted prospectively was tested in an independent validation cohort made up of 18 to 20 hyperthyroidism patients plus 17 patients who later progressed to ophthalmopathy. TCR V-J signatures able to tell the groups apart were searched for in a discovery cohort of 95 to 100 patients, of whom about 40 had Graves' ophthalmopathy and around 58 had stable Graves' hyperthyroidism. The 95 to 100 discovery patients were randomly divided into training and test sets at a 7:3 ratio. Following sampling, methimazole starting at 30 mg daily was given to hyperthyroidism patients, and high-dose intravenous methylprednisolone was given to ophthalmopathy patients. In addition, the study compared T-cell repertoires in thyroid tissue and in blood from roughly 6 Graves' hyperthyroidism patients. The paper reports TCR Vbeta CDR3 sequencing of approximately 140 peripheral blood samples: around 45 ophthalmopathy, fewer than 80 hyperthyroidism and 17 progressor patients. Broader findings and caveats from the paper: Most expanded thyroid clonotypes (frequency above 0.001) were also found in blood, which suggests that blood repertoires may mirror thyroid immune responses. No statistical method was used to set the sample size in advance, and investigators knew the group allocation. A 13 V-J signature model separated ophthalmopathy from stable hyperthyroidism, with approximately 86% sensitivity and 81.08% specificity in cross-validation and 80%/75% in testing. In validation, progression to ophthalmopathy was predicted by the model with nearly 71% sensitivity and 72.22% specificity, a median of approximately 6.5 months before onset.

Stable Graves' hyperthyroidism was defined as no progression to ophthalmopathy during 18 months of follow-up. Hyperthyroidism patients were aged 18 to 65 years and newly diagnosed, with disease duration of less than 2 months. Patients with uncontrolled infections, other autoimmune diseases, pregnancy or lactation were excluded. Diagnoses were based on clinical symptoms, serum thyroxine and TRAb, thyroid ultrasound and orbital computed tomography. Ficoll-Paque density gradient centrifugation was used to isolate PBMCs from about 9 ml of fresh peripheral blood. Trizol reagent was used to extract total RNA, and RNA quality was then checked on an Agilent 2100 Bioanalyzer. The CDR3 contains 16 residues, cysteine and phenylalanine counted. Only CDR3 DNA remains: 48 bases, in frame from the first base. Cut back by 3 bases and 6 bases, the V and J ends lie 24 bases apart. CDR1 and CDR2 are read off the germline V gene (reference sequence) as DFQATT and SNEGSKA.

Amplification of TCR beta CDR3 regions was carried out from RNA transcripts. The first round of RT-PCR for the TCR CDR3 was performed with the HTBI primer set and the Qiagen OneStep RT-PCR kit. The libraries were constructed in a second round of multiplex PCR and then size-selected and purified. Libraries were sequenced paired-end with 100 bp reads on an Illumina HiSeq2000. In the paper's pipeline: SOAPnuke was used to process the raw data, removing reads that contained adapters or uncalled bases, had a mean Phred below 15, or lacked an exact match to the constant primer or identifier. High-quality paired reads were merged with COPE v1.2.5, and unique nucleotide sequences were defined as clonotypes. MiTCR v1.1 was used to align the clonotypes against IMGT TRBV, TRBD and TRBJ reference segments. Only V-J combinations with frequency above 0.0001, covering roughly 99% of repertoires, were analysed. The TCS score was defined as F50 (clonal expansion) divided by E x V (chaos), with BLOSUM62-based TCRdist calculated between CDR3 peptides within each V-J. Welch's t-statistics and random forest reduced 514 V-J features to fewer than 15, which were used in a naive Bayes classifier (R e1071). The public sequencing data were trimmed at Q25 with fastp and processed into clonotypes with MiXCR by TCRdb, which kept only in-frame beta chains. Each CDR3 protein gets just one entry, which takes the most common genes and DNA from the rows behind it. The V and J calls, along with clone size, are taken from TCRdb and not from the paper's own processing. Present in this sample are a few hundred thousand distinct CDR3 sequences, around a quarter of which were seen just once. More than 60% of the sample goes to the ten largest clones.

Only a few counts were recorded for this clonotype. No antigen is known for it. It has no much larger one-base neighbor in the sample; base qualities were not kept. The sequence was obtained from a man aged 50 to 60 with Graves' hyperthyroidism. The sample taken for sequencing was blood. The sequence joins TRBV20-1 to TRBJ2-7; the D gene is perhaps TRBD2, from 7 matching bases. CDR3 loop: CSASPRLGGRGSEQYF. The base sequence is TGCAGTGCTAGTCCCCGGTTAGGGGGGCGGGGGAGCGAGCAGTACTTC.